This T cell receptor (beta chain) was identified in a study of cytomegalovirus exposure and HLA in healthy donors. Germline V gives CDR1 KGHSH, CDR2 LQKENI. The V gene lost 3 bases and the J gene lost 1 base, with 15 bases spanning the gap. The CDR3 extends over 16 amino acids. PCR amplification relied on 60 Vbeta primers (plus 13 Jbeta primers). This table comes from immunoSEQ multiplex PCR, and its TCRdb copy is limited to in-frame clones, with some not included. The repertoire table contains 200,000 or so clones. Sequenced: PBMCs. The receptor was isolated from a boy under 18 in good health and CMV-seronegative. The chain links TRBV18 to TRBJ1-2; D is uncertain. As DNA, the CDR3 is TGTGCCAGCTCACCGCAGACGGGAGAGGTTAACTATGGCTACACCTTC. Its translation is CASSPQTGEVNYGYTF.